Presented here are 17 T cell receptor beta chains from one specimen sequenced in a study of T cells in Graves' hyperthyroidism and ophthalmopathy. There were TCR beta CDR3 regions amplified from RNA transcripts. HTBI primers were the set used in a first-round RT-PCR of the TCR CDR3. MiXCR, applied by TCRdb to the multiplex PCR reads, yields one record per CDR3 protein. The table records hundreds of thousands of distinct CDR3 sequences, about 17% of them present only once. The sample consisted of blood. All receptors come from a woman under 40 with Graves' hyperthyroidism.

About this clonotype: A much larger clone differs by one base, so this may be a read error. This chain connects TRBV3-1 to TRBJ1-2, with unresolved D. V was clipped by 4 bases and J by 8 bases, with 14 bases between them. The CDR3 has 13 amino acids. Germline loops: CDR1 LGHDT, CDR2 YNNKEL (reference sequence). CDR3 in DNA: TGTGCCAGCAGCCGGACCTCCGCTAGGGGCTACACCTTC. It specifies CASSRTSARGYTF.

The CDR3 nucleotides read TGTGCCAGTAGTACTTTACATGGTAGCAATCAGCCCCAGCATTTT. It is translated as CASSTLHGSNQPQHF. This sequence joins TRBV19 and TRBJ1-5; D remains ambiguous. V lost 4 bases and J lost 0, with 10 bases in between. The CDR3 loop spans 15 amino acids. Germline loops: CDR1 LNHDA, CDR2 SQIVND (reference sequence).

This clonotype was counted at least ten times. V gene TRBV12-3 or TRBV12-4 combines with J gene TRBJ2-3; TRBD1 matches at 8 bases. The CDR3 consists of 14 residues. Trimming took 7 bases from V and 4 from J; bases not matched to a gene: 7. CDR3 residues: CASMEDRVADTQYF. Written as DNA, the CDR3 is TGTGCCAGCATGGAGGACAGGGTTGCAGATACGCAGTATTTT.

This clonotype was observed a few times. This sequence joins TRBV20-1 and TRBJ1-4; no reliable D call. The CDR3 spans 13 residues. Germline V gene lookup returns CDR1 DFQATT and CDR2 SNEGSKA (reference sequence). V was shortened by 2 bases and J by 11 bases, with 15 bases between the two germline ends. CDR3 sequence reads: CSARKVLGNKLFF. The DNA of the CDR3 is TGCAGTGCTAGAAAAGTCCTGGGCAACAAACTGTTTTTT.

This clonotype was counted only a few times. V gene TRBV30 combines with J gene TRBJ2-1, with D hard to call. The length of the CDR3 is 12 residues. In germline, CDR1 is GTSNPN, CDR2 SVGIG (reference sequence). Trimming took off 5 bases at V and 5 bases at J, with 10 bases between the two ends. The CDR3 DNA sequence: TGTGCCTGGCAGACTTATAACAATGAGCAGTTCTTC. Protein product: CAWQTYNNEQFF. Variable domain in full (rest from reference TRBV30 and TRBJ2-1): SQTIHQWPATLVQPVGSPLSLECTVEGTSNPNLYWYRQAAGRGLQLLFYSVGIGQISSEVPQNLSASRPQDRQFILSSKKLLLSDSGFYLCAWQTYNNEQFFGPGTRLTVL.

This chain connects TRBV15 to TRBJ1-1; D is ambiguous. The CDR3 is 13 residues long. Germline V gene lookup returns CDR1 LNHNV and CDR2 YYDKDF (reference sequence). Trimming shortened V by 4 bases and J by 4 bases, and 10 bases separated the two germline ends. In DNA form, the CDR3 reads TGTGCCACCAGCACAGAGTTCGCCACTGAAGCTTTCTTT. Translation: CATSTEFATEAFF.

This clonotype has ten or more counts. The chain has TRBV28 and TRBJ2-3, with TRBD1 matching 9 bases. CDR1 and CDR2 (germline): MDHEN, SYDVKM. The junction had 11 bases not matched to a gene; V was cut back by 6 bases and J by 4 bases. The CDR3 sequence is 16 residues long. The CDR3 sequence: CASSPSGQGSADTQYF. The CDR3 DNA sequence: TGTGCCAGCAGCCCATCTGGACAGGGGAGTGCAGATACGCAGTATTTT.

This clonotype was counted ten times or more. The chain has TRBV7-2 and TRBJ1-4; D not resolved. The germline V gene encodes CDR1 SGHTA and CDR2 FQGNSA. Deletions cut 4 bases from V and 3 bases from J, with 9 bases between. The CDR3 loop spans 14 amino acids. CDR3 nucleotides: TGTGCCAGCAGCTCAGCTAATCCTAATGAAAAACTGTTTTTT. Translating gives CASSSANPNEKLFF.

This clonotype appeared a few times. CDR3 amino acids: CASSPGTSGTLSSYEQYF. CDR3 bases: TGTGCCAGCAGCCCCGGGACTAGCGGGACATTAAGCTCCTACGAGCAGTACTTC. This sequence joins TRBV9 and TRBJ2-7, with 13 bases matching TRBD2. The CDR3 is 18 residues long. The V and J ends lost 4 bases and 0 bases, in that order; junction bases with no gene match: 10. The V gene's germline CDR1 is SGDLS and CDR2 YYNGEE.

This clonotype showed up just a few times. The chain joins TRBV7-2 to TRBJ2-3, with 10 bases that match TRBD2. The CDR3 is made up of 18 amino acids. Germline trimming cut 2 bases from V and 3 bases from J; bases unmatched to any gene: 11. Germline assignment: CDR1 SGHTA and CDR2 FQGNSA. CDR3 residues: CASSLNSLAGELTDTQYF. DNA of the CDR3: TGTGCCAGCAGCTTAAACTCCCTAGCGGGAGAGTTAACAGATACGCAGTATTTT. The variable domain in full, with the rest retrieved from reference TRBV7-2 and TRBJ2-3, is GAGVSQSPSNKVTEKGKDVELRCDPISGHTALYWYRQSLGQGLEFLIYFQGNSAPDKSGLPSDRFSAERTGGSVSTLTIQRTQQEDSAVYLCASSLNSLAGELTDTQYFGPGTRLTVL.

This clonotype was found many times. The chain combines TRBV30 with TRBJ1-1; no clear D. Deletions cut 0 bases from V and 3 bases from J, with 8 bases between. Germline V gene lookup returns CDR1 GTSNPN and CDR2 SVGIG (reference sequence). CDR3 length: 13 amino acids. Here the CDR3 reads CAWSVTTHTEAFF. CDR3 nucleotides: TGTGCCTGGAGTGTCACCACACACACTGAAGCTTTCTTT.

This clonotype was recorded at least ten times. V gene TRBV28 combines with J gene TRBJ1-2, with TRBD1 matching 9 bases. The CDR3 runs 12 residues. Per germline, CDR1 MDHEN and CDR2 SYDVKM. The V segment lost 5 bases and the J segment 6 bases; nucleotides outside the gene matches: 1. CDR3 region: CASSTGGDGYTF. For the CDR3, the DNA is TGTGCCAGCAGTACAGGGGGCGATGGCTACACCTTC.

The V call is TRBV7-2, the J call TRBJ2-5, with D possibly being TRBD1 or TRBD2 (5 bases each). This CDR3 has 15 amino acids. Per the germline V gene, CDR1 is SGHTA and CDR2 is FQGNSA. V lost 1 base, J lost 4 bases, and 13 bases lay in between. CDR3: CASSLVVRDGETQYF. The DNA for the CDR3 is TGTGCCAGCAGCTTAGTCGTCAGGGACGGAGAGACCCAGTACTTC.

This clonotype was observed a few times. This chain links TRBV12-3 or TRBV12-4 with TRBJ2-6; D is perhaps TRBD1 or TRBD2 (5 bases each). V was shortened by 6 bases and J by 0 bases, with 15 bases between the two germline ends. This CDR3 region has 17 residues. The CDR3 region is CASRPRDASSGANVLTF. The CDR3 nucleotides read TGTGCCAGCAGGCCCCGGGACGCAAGCTCTGGGGCCAACGTCCTGACTTTC.

The chain links TRBV19 to TRBJ2-7; either TRBD1 or TRBD2 may supply D (5 bases each). Trimming took 3 bases from V and 2 from J, leaving 8 bases between them. Germline CDR1 and CDR2: LNHDA and SQIVND (reference sequence). The CDR3 is 13 amino acids. CDR3 DNA sequence: TGTGCCAGTAGTATCGGGACCCCCTACGAGCAGTACTTC. Protein product: CASSIGTPYEQYF.

This chain joins TRBV5-1 and TRBJ1-5; TRBD1 might be the D (6 bases). V lost 0 bases and J 2 bases, leaving 12 bases between the germline ends. The germline CDR1 and CDR2 sequences are SGHRS and YFSETQ. The CDR3 consists of 16 residues. The CDR3 loop is CASSLGHRDGNQPQHF. The CDR3 DNA reads TGCGCCAGCAGCTTGGGGCACAGGGATGGCAATCAGCCCCAGCATTTT.

This clonotype was seen repeatedly, ten times or more. The J gene is TRBJ1-2, the V gene TRBV18; D not certain. In germline, CDR1 is KGHSH, CDR2 LQKENI. This CDR3 has 13 amino acids. Trimming shortened V by 2 bases and J by 3 bases, and 7 bases separated the two germline ends. The CDR3 bases are TGTGCCAGCTCACCAGGGAGTGACTATGGCTACACCTTC. It yields the protein CASSPGSDYGYTF.